One sample yielded the 5 T cell receptor beta chains listed below, sequenced in a study of blood T cell repertoires in COVID-19. The method was immunoSEQ multiplex PCR; TCRdb's version includes in-frame clones alone and lacks a portion of them. The sample carries over 85,000 clones, around 86% recorded once. The sample was peripheral blood. All receptors derive from a man aged 35-49 years with acute or convalescent COVID-19.

The gene calls are TRBV11-2 and TRBJ2-7, with no clear D. CDR1 and CDR2 (germline): SGHAT, FQNNGV. This CDR3 region has 15 residues. The V and J ends lost 0 bases and 3 bases respectively, with 12 bases between them. CDR3 amino acids: CASSLDRGSHYEQYF. The CDR3 DNA reads as TGTGCCAGCAGCTTAGATCGAGGCAGTCACTACGAGCAGTACTTC. The variable domain in full, with the rest retrieved from reference TRBV11-2 and TRBJ2-7, is EAGVAQSPRYKIIEKRQSVAFWCNPISGHATLYWYQQILGQGPKLLIQFQNNGVVDDSQLPKDRFSAERLKGVDSTLKIQPAKLEDSAVYLCASSLDRGSHYEQYFGPGTRLTVT.

V and J are TRBV7-8 and TRBJ1-6; D gene ambiguous. Between the trimmed V and J ends, which lost 5 bases and 2 bases, there was a span of 16 bases. Germline V lookup: CDR1 SGHVS, CDR2 FQNEAQ. This CDR3 is 17 amino acids long. CDR3 sequence (DNA): TGTGCCAGCAGCACTCCGGGGTCGGGAACCTATAATTCACCCCTCCACTTT. Translated: CASSTPGSGTYNSPLHF.

The chain's CDR3 is CASSVRGITDTQYF. The CDR3 nucleotides are TGTGCCAGCAGCGTCAGGGGGATCACAGATACGCAGTATTTT. The chain combines TRBV9 with TRBJ2-3; 7 bases align to TRBD1. The germline V gene has CDR1 SGDLS and CDR2 YYNGEE. This CDR3 has 14 residues. The trim removed 2 bases at V and 2 bases at J, leaving 2 bases unmatched.

This clone has only a few counts. The chain joins TRBV4-2 to TRBJ2-5; 10 nucleotides align to TRBD2. Germline lookup yields CDR1 LGHNA and CDR2 YNFKEQ. The CDR3 is 16 residues long. J was trimmed by 5 bases and V by 0 bases; bases with no gene match: 6. The CDR3 sequence is CASSQDGSGGAETQYF. The CDR3 DNA reads as TGTGCCAGCAGCCAAGACGGCAGCGGGGGGGCGGAGACCCAGTACTTC.

The chain carries TRBV7-9 and TRBJ2-3; perhaps TRBD2 as D (6 bases). CDR1 and CDR2 (germline): SEHNR, FQNEAQ (reference sequence). With 5 bases removed from V and 5 bases from J, the gap between germline ends came to 14 bases. The CDR3 is 14 amino acids. The CDR3 reads CASSQLAQQDTQYF. The CDR3 nucleotides are TGTGCCAGCAGCCAACTAGCCCAACAAGATACGCAGTATTTT.